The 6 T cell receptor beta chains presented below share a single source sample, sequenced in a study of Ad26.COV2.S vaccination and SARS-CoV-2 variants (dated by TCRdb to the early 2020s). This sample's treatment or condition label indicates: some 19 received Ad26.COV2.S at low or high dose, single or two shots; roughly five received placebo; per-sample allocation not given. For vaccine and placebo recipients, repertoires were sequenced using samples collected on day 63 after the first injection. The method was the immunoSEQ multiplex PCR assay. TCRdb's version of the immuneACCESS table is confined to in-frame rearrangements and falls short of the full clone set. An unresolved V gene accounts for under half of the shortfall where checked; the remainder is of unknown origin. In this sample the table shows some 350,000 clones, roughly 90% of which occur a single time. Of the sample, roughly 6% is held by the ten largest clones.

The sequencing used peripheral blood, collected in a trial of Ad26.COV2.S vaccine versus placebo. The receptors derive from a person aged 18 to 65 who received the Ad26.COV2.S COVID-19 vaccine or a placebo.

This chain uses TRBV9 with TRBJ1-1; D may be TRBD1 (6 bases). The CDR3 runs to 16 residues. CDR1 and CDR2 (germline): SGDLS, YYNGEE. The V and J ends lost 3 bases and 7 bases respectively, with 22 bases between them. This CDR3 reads CASSAGTDRVRGEAFF. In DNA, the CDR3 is TGTGCCAGCAGCGCCGGGACGGACAGAGTAAGGGGTGAAGCTTTCTTT.

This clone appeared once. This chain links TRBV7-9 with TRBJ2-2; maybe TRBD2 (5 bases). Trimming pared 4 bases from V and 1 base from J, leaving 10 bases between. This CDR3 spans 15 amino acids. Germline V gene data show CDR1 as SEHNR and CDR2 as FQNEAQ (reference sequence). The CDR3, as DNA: TGTGCCAGCAGCTCATATAGCGTGAACACCGGGGAGCTGTTTTTT. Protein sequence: CASSSYSVNTGELFF.

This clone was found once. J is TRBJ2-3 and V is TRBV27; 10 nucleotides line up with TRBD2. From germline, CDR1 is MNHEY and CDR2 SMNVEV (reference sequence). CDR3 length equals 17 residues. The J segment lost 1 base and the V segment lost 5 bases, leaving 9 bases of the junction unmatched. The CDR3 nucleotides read TGTGCCAGCAGTCCCACCCCGGGACTAGCGCGCACAGATACGCAGTATTTT. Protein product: CASSPTPGLARTDTQYF.

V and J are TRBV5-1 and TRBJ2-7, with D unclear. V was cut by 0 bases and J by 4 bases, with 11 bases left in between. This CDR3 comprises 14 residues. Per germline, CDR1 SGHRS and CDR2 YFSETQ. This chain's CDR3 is CASSLAQSTYEQYF. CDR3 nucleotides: TGCGCCAGCAGCTTGGCACAGTCCACGTACGAGCAGTACTTC.

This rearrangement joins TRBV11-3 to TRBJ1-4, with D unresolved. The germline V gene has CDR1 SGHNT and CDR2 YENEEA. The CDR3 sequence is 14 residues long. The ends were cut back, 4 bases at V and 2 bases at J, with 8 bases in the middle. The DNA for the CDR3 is TGTGCCAGCAGCTCAACCCGGACTAATGAAAAACTGTTTTTT. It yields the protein CASSSTRTNEKLFF.

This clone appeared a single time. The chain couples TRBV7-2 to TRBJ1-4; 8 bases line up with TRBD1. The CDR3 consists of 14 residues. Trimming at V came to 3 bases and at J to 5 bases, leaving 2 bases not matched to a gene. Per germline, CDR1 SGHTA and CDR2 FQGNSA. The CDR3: CASSFDRGNEKLFF. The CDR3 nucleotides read TGTGCCAGCAGCTTTGACAGGGGAAATGAAAAACTGTTTTTT.